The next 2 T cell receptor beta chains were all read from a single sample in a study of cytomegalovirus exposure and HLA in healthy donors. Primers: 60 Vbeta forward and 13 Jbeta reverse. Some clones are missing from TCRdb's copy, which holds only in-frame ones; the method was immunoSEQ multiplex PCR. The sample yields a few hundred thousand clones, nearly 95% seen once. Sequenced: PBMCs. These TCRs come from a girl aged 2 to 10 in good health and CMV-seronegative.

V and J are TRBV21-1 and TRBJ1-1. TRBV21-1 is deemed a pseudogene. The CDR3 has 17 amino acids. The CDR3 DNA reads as TGTGCCAGCAAGAGGGCACTCCCACCCTTCCTGAACACTGAAGCTTTCTTT. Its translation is CASKRALPPFLNTEAFF.

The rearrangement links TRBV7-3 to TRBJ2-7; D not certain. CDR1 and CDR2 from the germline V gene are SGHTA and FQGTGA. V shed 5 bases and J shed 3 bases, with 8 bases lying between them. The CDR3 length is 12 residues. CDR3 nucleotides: TGTGCCAGCAGCCAGAGGTTCTACGAGCAGTACTTC. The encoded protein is CASSQRFYEQYF.